At least ten counts were recorded for the clone carrying this T cell receptor (beta chain). Unique molecular identifiers were incorporated into the prepared TCRbeta library. Each CDR3 protein gets one entry after TCRdb re-called the PCR reads with MiXCR. This repertoire shows under 140,000 distinct CDR3 sequences, around 10% found once; its top ten account for less than 10%. The sample belongs to a study of T-cell reconstitution after alpha-beta-depleted transplantation in children. Material: PBMCs from the stem cell graft donor, obtained from the stem cell graft. This receptor was identified in a human donor who donated a stem cell graft to a child with acute lymphoblastic leukemia.

DNA of the CDR3: TGCAGTGCTCCTACTGGACTAGCGGGGGACAATGAGCAGTTCTTC. It yields the protein CSAPTGLAGDNEQFF. The V and J genes are TRBV20-1 and TRBJ2-1; the match to TRBD2 covers 13 bases. The germline V gene has CDR1 DFQATT and CDR2 SNEGSKA (reference sequence). The V gene end was trimmed by 5 bases and the J gene end by 5 bases; junction bases not matched to a gene: 6. This CDR3 contains 15 residues.